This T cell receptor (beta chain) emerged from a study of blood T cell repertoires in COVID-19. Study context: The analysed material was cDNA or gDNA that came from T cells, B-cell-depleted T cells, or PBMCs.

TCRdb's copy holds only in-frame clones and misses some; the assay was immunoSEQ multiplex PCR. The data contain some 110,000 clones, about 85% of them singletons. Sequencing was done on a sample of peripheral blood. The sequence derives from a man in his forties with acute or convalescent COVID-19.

The CDR3 reads CASIPPWGGHTEAFF. The CDR3 DNA reads as TGTGCCAGCATTCCCCCGTGGGGGGGGCACACTGAAGCTTTCTTT. This sequence joins TRBV6-5 and TRBJ1-1; maybe TRBD1 (6 bases). Trimming removed 7 bases from V and 3 bases from J, with 18 bases in between. The CDR3 loop spans 15 amino acids. Germline V gives CDR1 MNHEY, CDR2 SVGAGI.